The next 17 T cell receptor beta chains were all read from a single sample in a study of OX40 agonist ivuxolimab in advanced cancers. Sequencing used immunoSEQ multiplex PCR; TCRdb keeps in-frame clones, though not all of them. The sample lists about 93,000 clones, around 90% occurring once. Specimen: CD4+ or CD8+ T cells sorted from blood, collected in a trial of the OX40 agonist ivuxolimab. Receptors originate from an adult with an advanced solid tumor such as melanoma, head and neck, liver or kidney cancer.

This sequence joins TRBV6-6 and TRBJ2-7; TRBD1 agrees at 12 bases. The CDR3 totals 15 residues. J lost 3 bases, V lost 6 bases, and 6 bases had no gene match. Germline V CDR1 and CDR2: MNHNY, SVGAGI (reference sequence). The CDR3 is CASRLGQGAYYEQYF. The DNA of the CDR3 is TGTGCCAGCAGGCTGGGACAGGGGGCGTACTACGAGCAGTACTTC.

The chain carries TRBV5-4 and TRBJ2-3; 9 positions match TRBD2. The CDR3 consists of 16 residues. Germline V CDR1 and CDR2: SGHNT, YYREEE (reference sequence). V dropped 3 bases and J dropped 2; count of bases not matched to a gene: 7. The CDR3: CASSYRSGRVTDTQYF. CDR3 DNA: TGTGCCAGCAGCTACCGTAGCGGGAGAGTCACAGATACGCAGTATTTT.

The J gene is TRBJ1-1, the V gene TRBV28, with D perhaps TRBD1 (6 bases). Trimming took 3 bases from V and 5 from J, leaving 13 bases between them. Per germline, CDR1 MDHEN and CDR2 SYDVKM. CDR3 length: 14 residues. The CDR3 sequence is CASSFGGLSTEAFF. The DNA for the CDR3 is TGTGCCAGCAGTTTCGGGGGGCTCAGTACTGAAGCTTTCTTT.

The V call is TRBV10-3, the J call TRBJ2-1; unclear D gene. Germline V CDR1 and CDR2: ENHRY, SYGVKD. This CDR3 has 15 amino acids. Between the trimmed V and J ends, which lost 4 bases and 3 bases, there was a span of 13 bases. The CDR3 is CAISGVRSGYNEQFF. CDR3 coding DNA: TGTGCCATCAGTGGGGTTAGATCGGGCTACAATGAGCAGTTCTTC.

The rearrangement joins TRBV7-2 to TRBJ2-2; TRBD2 agrees at 11 bases. CDR1 is SGHTA, CDR2 FQGNSA, per germline. CDR3 size: 14 residues. Trimming at V came to 7 bases and at J to 6 bases, leaving 4 bases not matched to a gene. In nucleotides, the CDR3 is TGTGCCAGCACCTCGGGACTAGCGGCCGGGGAGCTGTTTTTT. It encodes CASTSGLAAGELFF. The variable domain in full, completed from reference TRBV7-2 and TRBJ2-2, reads GAGVSQSPSNKVTEKGKDVELRCDPISGHTALYWYRQSLGQGLEFLIYFQGNSAPDKSGLPSDRFSAERTGGSVSTLTIQRTQQEDSAVYLCASTSGLAAGELFFGEGSRLTVL.

The rearrangement links TRBV7-9 to TRBJ2-7; 10 bases align to TRBD2. The CDR3 is 16 residues long. V gave up 1 base and J gave up 4 bases; unmatched junction bases: 7. The V gene's germline CDR1 is SEHNR and CDR2 FQNEAQ (reference sequence). CDR3 DNA sequence: TGTGCCAGCAGCTTAGACTCTAGCGGGAGTCGGTACGAGCAGTACTTC. Encoded protein: CASSLDSSGSRYEQYF.

This clone appeared a single time. The chain couples TRBV30 to TRBJ1-2; D may be TRBD1 (5 bases). V was shortened by 1 base and J by 2 bases, with 11 bases between the two germline ends. CDR1 is GTSNPN and CDR2 is SVGIG in the germline V gene (reference sequence). The CDR3 extends over 14 amino acids. For the CDR3, the DNA is TGTGCCTGGAGTGCAGGGACGTCGAACTATGGCTACACCTTC. This encodes CAWSAGTSNYGYTF.

The chain is built from TRBV18 and TRBJ2-2; maybe TRBD1 (5 bases). The germline gives CDR1 KGHSH, CDR2 LQKENI. The CDR3 spans 16 residues. Trimming removed 0 bases at V and 5 bases at J, with 13 bases between. CDR3 sequence: CASSPPSQGWTGELFF. The DNA of the CDR3 is TGTGCCAGCTCACCACCGTCGCAGGGTTGGACCGGGGAGCTGTTTTTT.

This rearrangement joins TRBV5-1 to TRBJ2-6; D is unclear. Germline V lookup: CDR1 SGHRS, CDR2 YFSETQ. Trimming left V 5 bases short and J 0 bases short, with 9 bases between. This CDR3 is 15 amino acids long. The CDR3 spells CASSVLSSGANVLTF. CDR3 sequence (DNA): TGCGCCAGCAGTGTACTCAGCTCTGGGGCCAACGTCCTGACTTTC.

The chain is built from TRBV5-1 and TRBJ2-5, with 8 bases identical to TRBD2. The V and J ends lost 0 bases and 5 bases, in that order; junction bases with no gene match: 6. The CDR3 sequence is 15 residues long. The germline CDR1 and CDR2 sequences are SGHRS and YFSETQ. Here the CDR3 reads CASSLAKLAAETQYF. For the CDR3, the DNA is TGCGCCAGCAGCTTGGCCAAACTAGCGGCGGAGACCCAGTACTTC.

J is TRBJ2-7 and V is TRBV10-3; 7 bases match TRBD1. Germline V lookup: CDR1 ENHRY, CDR2 SYGVKD. The J segment lost 3 bases and the V segment lost 4 bases, leaving 6 bases of the junction unmatched. CDR3 length: 14 amino acids. The CDR3 nucleotides are TGTGCCATCAGTGGACAGGGTGAACACTACGAGCAGTACTTC. Translated: CAISGQGEHYEQYF.

The chain links TRBV6-1 to TRBJ2-6, with D possibly TRBD2 on 5 matching bases. Trimming removed 4 bases at V and 3 bases at J, with 16 bases between. The CDR3 is 17 residues long. Germline V gene lookup returns CDR1 MNHNS and CDR2 SASEGT. CDR3 DNA: TGTGCCAGCAGTGGCCAGAGGGCGGCTCATGGGGCCAACGTCCTGACTTTC. Protein sequence: CASSGQRAAHGANVLTF.

The rearrangement links TRBV2 to TRBJ2-7, with unresolved D. This CDR3 is 14 amino acids long. The V gene lost 7 bases and the J gene lost 4 bases, with 17 bases spanning the gap. In germline, CDR1 is SNHLY, CDR2 FYNNEI. CDR3 sequence (DNA): TGTGCCAGCACCCGCCTGACTTCGGGTTACGAGCAGTACTTC. This translates into CASTRLTSGYEQYF. The whole variable domain, remainder taken from reference TRBV2 and TRBJ2-7, is EPEVTQTPSHQVTQMGQEVILRCVPISNHLYFYWYRQILGQKVEFLVSFYNNEISEKSEIFDDQFSVERPDGSNFTLKIRSTKLEDSAMYFCASTRLTSGYEQYFGPGTRLTVT.

The V and J genes are TRBV5-1 and TRBJ2-5, with 13 bases fitting TRBD2. CDR1 SGHRS and CDR2 YFSETQ come from the germline V gene. The CDR3 is 18 residues long. The junction had 5 bases not matched to a gene; V was cut back by 0 bases and J by 0 bases. CDR3 in DNA: TGCGCCAGCAGCTTGGGACTAGCGGGAGGTGGGTACCAAGAGACCCAGTACTTC. It yields the protein CASSLGLAGGGYQETQYF.

The chain recombines TRBV19 with TRBJ2-2; TRBD2 is a possible D gene (6 bases). This CDR3 contains 14 residues. Germline loops: CDR1 LNHDA, CDR2 SQIVND (reference sequence). The germline V and J ends were trimmed by 0 bases and 11 bases, with 13 bases remaining between them. The CDR3 nucleotides read TGTGCCAGTAGTATAGAGGGAGGCCGCGGAGAGCTGTTTTTT. It yields the protein CASSIEGGRGELFF.

This rearrangement joins TRBV18 to TRBJ1-3; D might be TRBD1 (5 bases). Trimming pared 0 bases from V and 4 bases from J, leaving 10 bases between. Germline V gene lookup returns CDR1 KGHSH and CDR2 LQKENI. The CDR3 loop spans 15 amino acids. Written as DNA, the CDR3 is TGTGCCAGCTCACCACCGGGGGTGCTCGGAAACACCATATATTTT. As protein: CASSPPGVLGNTIYF.

The chain carries TRBV7-3 and TRBJ1-3; no definite D call. The germline gives CDR1 SGHTA, CDR2 FQGTGA. Trimming cost V 5 bases and J 9 bases, with 14 bases left between them. This CDR3 has 13 residues. DNA of the CDR3: TGTGCCAGCAGCAACCAGACCGGCAGCACCATATATTTT. It is translated as CASSNQTGSTIYF.